These 32 T cell receptor beta chains were all obtained from the same sample, sequenced in a study of shared clonotypes between healthy human individuals. Sequencing used immunoSEQ multiplex PCR; TCRdb keeps in-frame clones, though not all of them. The sample lists roughly 2.2 million clones, over 90% occurring once. What was sequenced was naive CD4+ T cells from PBMCs. The sample's subset: CD45RA+ positively selected. These TCRs come from a man between 18 and 29 years old in good health. Some clones in this sample may be carry-over from other donors' samples.

Turning to this clone: Other DNA sequences in the sample encode the same CDR3. The chain recombines TRBV5-1 with TRBJ1-1; D uncertain. The germline CDR1 and CDR2 sequences are SGHRS and YFSETQ. V lost 2 bases, J lost 0 bases, and 8 bases lay in between. This CDR3 comprises 14 residues. CDR3 bases: TGCGCCAGCAGCTTCGGCAGGATGAACACTGAAGCTTTCTTT. It encodes CASSFGRMNTEAFF. The full variable domain, in which reference TRBV5-1 and TRBJ1-1 provide the parts outside the CDR3, is KAGVTQTPRYLIKTRGQQVTLSCSPISGHRSVSWYQQTPGQGLQFLFEYFSETQRNKGNFPGRFSGRQFSNSRSEMNVSTLELGDSALYLCASSFGRMNTEAFFGQGTRLTVV.

This clone occurred once. The chain recombines TRBV9 with TRBJ2-5; 8 positions agree with TRBD2. J gave up 5 bases and V 1 base, and 7 bases lay outside the gene matches. The CDR3 runs to 15 residues. From germline, CDR1 is SGDLS and CDR2 YYNGEE. CDR3 sequence: CASSVLPGGGETQYF. The CDR3 DNA follows: TGTGCCAGCAGCGTACTACCGGGAGGGGGTGAGACCCAGTACTTC.

The chain recombines TRBV27 with TRBJ2-2, with no clear D. The CDR3 length is 13 residues. V was cut by 6 bases and J by 7 bases, with 12 bases left in between. Germline CDR1 and CDR2: MNHEY and SMNVEV (reference sequence). CDR3 amino acids: CASSSDGGGELFF. DNA of the CDR3: TGTGCCAGCAGCTCCGACGGCGGCGGGGAGCTGTTTTTT.

The chain uses TRBV14 and TRBJ1-1; weak D call: TRBD1 (6 bases). The germline CDR1 and CDR2 sequences are SGHDN and FVKESK. V lost 5 bases to trimming and J lost 4 bases, with 17 bases between them. The CDR3 spans 15 residues. CDR3 nucleotides: TGTGCCAGCAGCTTGGGGGGGGCCGCGGGCACTGAAGCTTTCTTT. Protein: CASSLGGAAGTEAFF. Variable domain in full (rest from reference TRBV14 and TRBJ1-1): EAGVTQFPSHSVIEKGQTVTLRCDPISGHDNLYWYRRVMGKEIKFLLHFVKESKQDESGMPNNRFLAERTGGTYSTLKVQPAELEDSGVYFCASSLGGAAGTEAFFGQGTRLTVV.

This chain uses TRBV18 with TRBJ2-2; 8 bases are shared with TRBD2. Germline assignment: CDR1 KGHSH and CDR2 LQKENI. CDR3 size: 16 residues. V dropped 3 bases and J dropped 4; count of bases not matched to a gene: 7. CDR3 nucleotide sequence: TGTGCCAGCTCACCTAATTCTGCGGGAGGCACCGGGGAGCTGTTTTTT. Translating gives CASSPNSAGGTGELFF.

The J gene is TRBJ1-1, the V gene TRBV2; 12 bases are shared with TRBD1. CDR3 length: 15 amino acids. After removal of 6 bases from V and 4 bases from J, the junction contained 6 bases not matched to a gene. The V gene's germline CDR1 is SNHLY and CDR2 FYNNEI. The CDR3 loop is CASRVGTGGGTEAFF. In DNA, the CDR3 is TGTGCCAGCAGGGTCGGGACAGGGGGCGGCACTGAAGCTTTCTTT.

The rearrangement joins TRBV18 to TRBJ2-5; a weak D match, TRBD1 (5 bases). The CDR3 spans 18 residues. The germline gives CDR1 KGHSH, CDR2 LQKENI. Trimming cost V 1 base and J 5 bases, with 23 bases left between them. The CDR3 coding sequence is TGTGCCAGCTCACCACGTTATTGGGGCTCAAGACCAACGGAGACCCAGTACTTC. Amino acid sequence: CASSPRYWGSRPTETQYF.

In this sample, this clone turned up a few times. The sample contains more than one DNA sequence encoding this CDR3. The chain links TRBV5-1 to TRBJ1-2; unclear D gene. Germline assignment: CDR1 SGHRS and CDR2 YFSETQ. The CDR3 is made up of 12 amino acids. The V end lost 0 bases, the J end lost 2 bases, and 2 bases lay between the germline ends. This CDR3 reads CASSLDNYGYTF. DNA for the CDR3: TGCGCCAGCAGCTTGGACAACTATGGCTACACCTTC.

This clone was seen a single time. The rearrangement uses TRBV29-1 and TRBJ2-5; D may be TRBD2 (6 bases). CDR3 length equals 16 residues. Germline V lookup: CDR1 SQVTM, CDR2 ANQGSEA. V lost 7 bases, J lost 0 bases, and 21 bases lay in between. This CDR3 reads CSGASSDNWYQETQYF. In nucleotides, the CDR3 is TGCAGCGGTGCTTCTAGCGACAACTGGTACCAAGAGACCCAGTACTTC.

J is TRBJ2-3 and V is TRBV29-1; TRBD1 is a possible D gene (5 bases). CDR3 size: 15 residues. Germline V CDR1 and CDR2: SQVTM, ANQGSEA. Trimming stripped 5 bases from V and 0 bases from J, with 15 bases between. The CDR3 spells CSVLTGRQSTDTQYF. For the CDR3, the DNA is TGCAGCGTTCTGACTGGCCGACAGAGCACAGATACGCAGTATTTT.

Concerning this clone itself: The same CDR3 can be traced to other DNA sequences in this sample. V is TRBV28 and J is TRBJ2-7; weak D call: TRBD2 (6 bases). There are 15 residues in the CDR3. Looked up from germline, CDR1 is MDHEN and CDR2 is SYDVKM. The V and J ends lost 2 bases and 1 base respectively, with 12 bases between them. CDR3 amino acids: CASSLGGTGSYEQYF. CDR3 coding DNA: TGTGCCAGCAGTTTAGGCGGGACGGGATCCTACGAGCAGTACTTC.

The chain has TRBV4-1 and TRBJ1-5; D may be TRBD1 (5 bases). Per the germline V gene, CDR1 is MGHRA and CDR2 is YSYEKL. With 0 bases removed from V and 9 bases from J, the gap between germline ends came to 9 bases. CDR3 size: 13 residues. CDR3 sequence: CASSQEGPLPQHF. CDR3 sequence (DNA): TGCGCCAGCAGCCAAGAGGGGCCGTTGCCCCAGCATTTT.

The chain uses TRBV5-6 and TRBJ2-3; no clear D. Germline CDR1 SGHDT, CDR2 YYEEEE. V shed 4 bases and J shed 0 bases, with 15 bases lying between them. The CDR3 is 16 residues long. CDR3 DNA: TGTGCCAGCAGCCCTCGGGTCAGCACTAGCACAGATACGCAGTATTTT. Protein: CASSPRVSTSTDTQYF.

The chain uses TRBV30 and TRBJ2-3, with 9 bases identical to TRBD2. From germline, CDR1 is GTSNPN and CDR2 SVGIG (reference sequence). The CDR3 loop spans 18 amino acids. V lost 3 bases to trimming and J lost 0 bases; unmatched junction nucleotides: 13. CDR3 nucleotides: TGTGCCTGGAGGAGACTAGCGGAGCCCCTAGCTAGCACAGATACGCAGTATTTT. It specifies CAWRRLAEPLASTDTQYF.

In regard to this clone: The sample has other DNA sequences that encode this CDR3 too. The chain has TRBV5-1 and TRBJ2-1, with 13 positions matching TRBD2. CDR3 size: 15 residues. The V and J ends lost 0 bases and 6 bases, in that order; junction bases with no gene match: 0. Germline-derived CDR1 and CDR2 are SGHRS and YFSETQ. Here the CDR3 reads CASSLGLAGGNEQFF. The CDR3 nucleotides are TGCGCCAGCAGCTTGGGACTAGCGGGAGGCAATGAGCAGTTCTTC.

The V and J genes are TRBV4-2 and TRBJ2-6; D ambiguous. Trimming removed 4 bases at V and 0 bases at J, with 16 bases between. Germline CDR1 reads LGHNA; CDR2 reads YNFKEQ. This CDR3 is 18 amino acids long. CDR3 in DNA: TGTGCCAGCAGCCCTCTGGCCCAATTCGACTCTGGGGCCAACGTCCTGACTTTC. Protein sequence: CASSPLAQFDSGANVLTF.

CDR3 DNA: TGTGCCACCAGCAGAGGACTAGCGGTGTTCAATGAGCAGTTCTTC. Encoded protein: CATSRGLAVFNEQFF. The chain joins TRBV15 to TRBJ2-1; 9 positions match TRBD2. CDR1 LNHNV and CDR2 YYDKDF come from the germline V gene (reference sequence). This CDR3 spans 15 amino acids. The junction had 4 bases not matched to a gene; V was cut back by 1 base and J by 6 bases.

The V gene is TRBV6-5, the J gene TRBJ1-5; D remains ambiguous. Trimming removed 8 bases at V and 0 bases at J, with 8 bases between. CDR1 is MNHEY and CDR2 is SVGAGI in the germline V gene. The CDR3 is 13 residues long. The CDR3 DNA is TGTGCCAGCGGGCAGGTTAGCAATCAGCCCCAGCATTTT. This encodes CASGQVSNQPQHF.

The genes are TRBV5-1 and TRBJ1-1; D call uncertain. CDR1 is SGHRS, CDR2 YFSETQ, per germline. The CDR3 length is 14 residues. The germline V and J ends were trimmed by 1 base and 5 bases, with 12 bases remaining between them. The DNA of the CDR3 is TGCGCCAGCAGCTTGAGGGAATCGGAAACTGAAGCTTTCTTT. It codes for CASSLRESETEAFF.

The rearrangement links TRBV5-8 to TRBJ2-5, with 13 nucleotides matching TRBD2. Trimming cost V 2 bases and J 4 bases; bases outside gene matches: 2. Germline V gene sequence: CDR1 SGHTS, CDR2 YDEGEE. The CDR3 has 15 residues. This CDR3 is CASSFGLAGVETQYF. CDR3 DNA: TGTGCCAGCAGCTTCGGACTAGCGGGAGTAGAGACCCAGTACTTC.

The chain couples TRBV5-1 to TRBJ1-4, with D perhaps matching TRBD1 (6 bases). The V gene's germline CDR1 is SGHRS and CDR2 YFSETQ. V gave up 5 bases and J gave up 6 bases, with 14 bases separating them. The CDR3 totals 14 residues. The DNA for the CDR3 is TGCGCCAGCAGTCAAGGAAGGGGGGATGAAAAACTGTTTTTT. As protein: CASSQGRGDEKLFF.

This chain connects TRBV6-5 to TRBJ1-2; TRBD1 matches 9 bases. The CDR3 loop spans 15 amino acids. Germline trimming cut 1 base from V and 7 bases from J; bases unmatched to any gene: 7. Germline CDR1 is MNHEY and CDR2 is SVGAGI. The CDR3: CASSYWGQGKSGYTF. In nucleotides, the CDR3 is TGTGCCAGCAGTTACTGGGGACAGGGAAAGTCTGGCTACACCTTC.

The chain has TRBV28 and TRBJ2-7, with D perhaps TRBD1 or TRBD2 (5 bases each). The CDR3 is made up of 11 amino acids. CDR1 and CDR2 (germline): MDHEN, SYDVKM. V lost 3 bases and J lost 12, with 12 bases in between. The CDR3 here is CASSFGQGVYF. CDR3 nucleotides: TGTGCCAGCAGTTTCGGGCAGGGAGTGTACTTC.

The J gene is TRBJ2-3, the V gene TRBV5-1; 16 positions match TRBD2. Germline V gene data show CDR1 as SGHRS and CDR2 as YFSETQ. V lost 4 bases and J lost 6; bases outside the gene matches: 5. This CDR3 region has 16 residues. The CDR3: CASSQGTSGRGDTQYF. Written as DNA, the CDR3 is TGCGCCAGCAGCCAGGGGACTAGCGGGAGGGGTGATACGCAGTATTTT.

The genes are TRBV7-3 and TRBJ2-6; D may correspond to TRBD1 or TRBD2 (5 bases each). There are 17 residues in the CDR3. V was clipped by 4 bases and J by 0 bases, with 13 bases between them. The V gene's germline CDR1 is SGHTA and CDR2 FQGTGA. This CDR3 is CASSSQGPSSGANVLTF. The DNA for the CDR3 is TGTGCCAGCAGCTCGCAGGGACCGAGCTCTGGGGCCAACGTCCTGACTTTC.

This chain uses TRBV7-2 with TRBJ1-5; 9 bases are shared with TRBD1. The CDR3 runs 17 residues. Per the germline V gene, CDR1 is SGHTA and CDR2 is FQGNSA. V gave up 5 bases and J gave up 4 bases; unmatched junction bases: 12. The CDR3 sequence is CASSPGPFDRGNQPQHF. CDR3 coding DNA: TGTGCCAGCAGCCCAGGGCCTTTTGACAGGGGGAATCAGCCCCAGCATTTT.

The rearrangement links TRBV5-5 to TRBJ2-7, with 10 bases identical to TRBD1. CDR1 SGHKS and CDR2 YYEKEE come from the germline V gene (reference sequence). The CDR3 sequence is 13 residues long. V lost 4 bases to trimming and J lost 5 bases; unmatched junction nucleotides: 3. The CDR3: CASSIGTGDEQYF. In DNA form, the CDR3 reads TGTGCCAGCAGCATCGGGACAGGGGACGAGCAGTACTTC.

This rearrangement joins TRBV28 to TRBJ2-1; D gene uncertain. The V and J ends lost 6 bases and 8 bases respectively, with 8 bases between them. CDR1 is MDHEN, CDR2 SYDVKM, per germline. CDR3 length: 11 residues. CDR3 nucleotide sequence: TGTGCCAGCAGCTCCCTCGATGAGCAGTTCTTC. Its protein is CASSSLDEQFF. Full variable domain (remainder filled in from reference TRBV28 and TRBJ2-1): DVKVTQSSRYLVKRTGEKVFLECVQDMDHENMFWYRQDPGLGLRLIYFSYDVKMKEKGDIPEGYSVSREKKERFSLILESASTNQTSMYLCASSSLDEQFFGPGTRLTVL.

This chain uses TRBV18 with TRBJ2-7; TRBD1 is a possible D gene (6 bases). V lost 4 bases and J 2 bases, leaving 6 bases between the germline ends. CDR3 length equals 12 residues. Germline CDR1 reads KGHSH; CDR2 reads LQKENI. The CDR3 region is CASSRDTYEQYF. The CDR3, as DNA: TGTGCCAGCTCACGGGACACCTACGAGCAGTACTTC.

This sequence joins TRBV4-3 and TRBJ1-3, with D perhaps TRBD1 (6 bases). V gave up 1 base and J gave up 3 bases, with 10 bases separating them. CDR3 length: 15 residues. Germline V gene sequence: CDR1 LGHNA, CDR2 YSLEER. For the CDR3, the DNA is TGCGCCAGCAGCCAAGGCCTGACAGGTGGAAACACCATATATTTT. Its protein product is CASSQGLTGGNTIYF.

CDR3 amino acids: CASSPQRGLRETQYF. The CDR3 bases are TGTGCCAGCAGCCCCCAGCGGGGGTTGAGGGAGACCCAGTACTTC. This rearrangement joins TRBV28 to TRBJ2-5, with 8 bases that match TRBD2. Germline values: CDR1 MDHEN, CDR2 SYDVKM. CDR3 length equals 15 residues. The V and J ends lost 6 bases and 5 bases, in that order; junction bases with no gene match: 11.

The chain recombines TRBV28 with TRBJ1-5, with D perhaps matching TRBD1 (5 bases). Germline V lookup: CDR1 MDHEN, CDR2 SYDVKM. This CDR3 spans 14 amino acids. V was pared by 5 bases and J by 3 bases, with 11 bases between. The CDR3 spells CASSLPGTNQPQHF. The CDR3 DNA reads as TGTGCCAGCAGTCTCCCCGGGACCAATCAGCCCCAGCATTTT.